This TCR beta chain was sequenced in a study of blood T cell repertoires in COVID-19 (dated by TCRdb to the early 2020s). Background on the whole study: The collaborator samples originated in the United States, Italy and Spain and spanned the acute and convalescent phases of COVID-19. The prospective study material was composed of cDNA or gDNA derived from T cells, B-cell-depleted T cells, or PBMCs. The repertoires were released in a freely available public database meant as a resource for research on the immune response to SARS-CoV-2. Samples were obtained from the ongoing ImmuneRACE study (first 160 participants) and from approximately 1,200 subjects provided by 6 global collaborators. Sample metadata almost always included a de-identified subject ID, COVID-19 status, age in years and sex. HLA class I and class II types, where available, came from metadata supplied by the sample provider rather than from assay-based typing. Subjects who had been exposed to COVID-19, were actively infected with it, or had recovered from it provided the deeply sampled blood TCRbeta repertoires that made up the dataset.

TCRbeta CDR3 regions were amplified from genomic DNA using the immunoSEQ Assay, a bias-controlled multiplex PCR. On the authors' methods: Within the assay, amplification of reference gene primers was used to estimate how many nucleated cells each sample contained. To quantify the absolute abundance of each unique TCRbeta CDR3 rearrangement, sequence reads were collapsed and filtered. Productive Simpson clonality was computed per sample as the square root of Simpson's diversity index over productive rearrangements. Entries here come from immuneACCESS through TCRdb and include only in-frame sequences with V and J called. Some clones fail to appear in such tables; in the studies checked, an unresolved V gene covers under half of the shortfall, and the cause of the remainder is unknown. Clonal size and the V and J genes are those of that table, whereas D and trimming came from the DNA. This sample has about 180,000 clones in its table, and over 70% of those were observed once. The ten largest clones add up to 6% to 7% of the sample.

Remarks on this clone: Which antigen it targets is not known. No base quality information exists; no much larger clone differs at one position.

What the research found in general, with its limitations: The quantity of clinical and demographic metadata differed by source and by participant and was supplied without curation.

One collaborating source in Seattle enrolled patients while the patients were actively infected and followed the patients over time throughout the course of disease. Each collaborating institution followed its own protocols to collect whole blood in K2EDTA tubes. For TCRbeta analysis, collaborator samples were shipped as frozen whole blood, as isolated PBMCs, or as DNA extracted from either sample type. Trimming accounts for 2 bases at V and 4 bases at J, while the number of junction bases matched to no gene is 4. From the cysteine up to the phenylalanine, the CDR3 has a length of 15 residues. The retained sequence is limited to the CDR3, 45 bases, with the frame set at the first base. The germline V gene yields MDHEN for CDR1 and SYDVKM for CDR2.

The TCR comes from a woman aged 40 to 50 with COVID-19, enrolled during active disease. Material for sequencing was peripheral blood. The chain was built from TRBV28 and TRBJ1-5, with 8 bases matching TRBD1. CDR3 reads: CASSLRQGWNQPQHF. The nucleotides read TGTGCCAGCAGTTTACGACAGGGGTGGAATCAGCCCCAGCATTTT.